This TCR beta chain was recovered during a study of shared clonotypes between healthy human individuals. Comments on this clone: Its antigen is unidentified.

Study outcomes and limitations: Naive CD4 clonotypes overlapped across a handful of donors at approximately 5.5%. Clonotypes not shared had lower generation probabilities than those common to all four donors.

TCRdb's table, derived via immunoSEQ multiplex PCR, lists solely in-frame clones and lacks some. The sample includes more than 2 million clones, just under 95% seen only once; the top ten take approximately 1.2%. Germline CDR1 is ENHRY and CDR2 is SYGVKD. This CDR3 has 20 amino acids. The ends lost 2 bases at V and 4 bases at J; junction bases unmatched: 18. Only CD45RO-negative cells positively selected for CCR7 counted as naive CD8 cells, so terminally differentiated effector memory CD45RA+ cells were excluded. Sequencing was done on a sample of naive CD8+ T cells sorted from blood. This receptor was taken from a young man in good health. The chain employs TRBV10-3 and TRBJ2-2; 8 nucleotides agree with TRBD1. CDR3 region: CAISEPPTLKDRGSTGELFF. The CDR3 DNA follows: TGTGCCATCAGTGAGCCCCCCACACTAAAAGACAGGGGAAGCACCGGGGAGCTGTTTTTT.